One T cell receptor (beta chain) is described in this entry. Both CD4+ and CD8+ T cells were negatively isolated, and TEMRA cells underwent FACS enrichment. The data originate from a study of CD8 T cells in Susac syndrome. Across the whole study: Patients with Susac syndrome were therapy-naive, on corticosteroids, or on intravenous immunoglobulin alone at the time that blood was drawn.

RNA, at roughly 0.45 to 1 ug, was reverse transcribed with random hexamers. Amplification of TCR beta CDR3 by immunoSEQ multiplex PCR spanned 54 Vbeta and 13 Jbeta. TCRdb independently ran MiXCR on the immunoSEQ multiplex PCR reads; one entry per CDR3 protein. The profile covers around 130,000 distinct CDR3 sequences, with roughly 94% appearing a single time and about 0.28% taken by the ten largest. Trimming removed 1 base from V and 2 bases from J, with 10 bases in between. CDR1 and CDR2 from the germline V gene are SQVTM and ANQGSEA. The CDR3 sequence is 14 residues long. Source material: CD8+ T cells from PBMCs. The chain carries TRBV29-1 and TRBJ2-3; D might be TRBD1 (6 bases). This receptor was obtained from a human donor with Susac syndrome. CDR3 amino acids: CSVEGGPATDTQYF. DNA of the CDR3: TGCAGCGTTGAAGGGGGGCCGGCCACAGATACGCAGTATTTT.